The 22 T cell receptor beta chains below come from one sample, sequenced in a study of graft-versus-host responses after intestinal transplantation. Their antigen targets remain unknown. Produced via immunoSEQ multiplex PCR; TCRdb's table is partial and in-frame only. The repertoire holds about 90,000 clones, with about 88% as singletons. Sample: unstimulated CD4+ T cells sorted from spleen or lymph node cells, taken before transplant. These receptors were collected from a human donor who was the organ donor for an intestinal transplant.

The V and J genes are TRBV7-3 and TRBJ2-2; D not resolved. Germline V lookup: CDR1 SGHTA, CDR2 FQGTGA. The CDR3 length is 14 residues. V was shortened by 5 bases and J by 6 bases, with 13 bases between the two germline ends. The CDR3 DNA sequence: TGTGCCAGCAGCCGGTTAATAAAGTCCGGGGAGCTGTTTTTT. Translation: CASSRLIKSGELFF. The variable domain in full, with the rest retrieved from reference TRBV7-3 and TRBJ2-2, is GAGVSQTPSNKVTEKGKYVELRCDPISGHTALYWYRQSLGQGPEFLIYFQGTGAADDSGLPNDRFFAVRPEGSVSTLKIQRTERGDSAVYLCASSRLIKSGELFFGEGSRLTVL.

This chain connects TRBV7-8 to TRBJ2-1; TRBD1 matches at 7 bases. The CDR3 is 15 amino acids. With 8 bases clipped from V and 3 bases from J, the junction kept 10 bases outside the gene matches. Germline-derived CDR1 and CDR2 are SGHVS and FQNEAQ. This chain's CDR3 is CASAPPTGYYNEQFF. The CDR3 DNA is TGTGCCAGCGCACCGCCGACAGGGTACTACAATGAGCAGTTCTTC. Using reference TRBV7-8 and TRBJ2-1 for the parts outside the CDR3, the full variable domain is GAGVSQSPRYKVAKRGQDVALRCDPISGHVSLFWYQQALGQGPEFLTYFQNEAQLDKSGLPSDRFFAERPEGSVSTLKIQRTQQEDSAVYLCASAPPTGYYNEQFFGPGTRLTVL.

This chain uses TRBV11-2 with TRBJ1-3, with 8 bases that match TRBD1. CDR1 SGHAT and CDR2 FQNNGV come from the germline V gene. Germline trimming cut 5 bases from V and 1 base from J; bases unmatched to any gene: 13. CDR3 length equals 18 residues. Here the CDR3 reads CASSGFRDRKESGNTIYF. DNA for the CDR3: TGTGCCAGCAGCGGCTTCCGGGACAGGAAAGAATCTGGAAACACCATATATTTT.

The chain employs TRBV7-8 and TRBJ2-1; perhaps TRBD2 as D (5 bases). Trimming removed 2 bases from V and 8 bases from J, with 19 bases in between. Germline loops: CDR1 SGHVS, CDR2 FQNEAQ. This CDR3 has 16 residues. The DNA of the CDR3 is TGTGCCAGCAGCTTACGGGGTGGGCCCCCCGACCATGAGCAGTTCTTC. This encodes CASSLRGGPPDHEQFF.

This clone was seen only a few times. This chain uses TRBV6-6 with TRBJ2-2, with 10 nucleotides matching TRBD1. Germline assignment: CDR1 MNHNY and CDR2 SVGAGI (reference sequence). Trimming cost V 4 bases and J 5 bases; bases outside gene matches: 4. CDR3 length: 15 amino acids. The CDR3 bases are TGTGCCAGCAGTTTGGGACAGGGGCTAACCGGGGAGCTGTTTTTT. The encoded protein is CASSLGQGLTGELFF.

The rearrangement uses TRBV12-5 and TRBJ2-3; 12 bases are a match to TRBD2. CDR1 is LGHNT and CDR2 is FRNRAP in the germline V gene. J gave up 6 bases and V 0 bases, and 16 bases lay outside the gene matches. The CDR3 consists of 20 residues. The CDR3 reads CASGLVLLPLAGGPVDTQYF. Here the CDR3 DNA reads TGTGCTAGTGGTTTGGTACTTCTCCCCCTAGCGGGGGGGCCAGTGGATACGCAGTATTTT.

The CDR3 here is CANPGTSGIHGVYEQYF. The CDR3 DNA sequence: TGTGCCAACCCCGGGACTAGCGGGATACACGGCGTCTACGAGCAGTACTTC. The chain combines TRBV27 with TRBJ2-7; 13 nucleotides align to TRBD2. Looked up from germline, CDR1 is MNHEY and CDR2 is SMNVEV (reference sequence). Unmatched junction bases numbered 15, after V lost 10 bases and J lost 3 bases. The CDR3 sequence is 17 residues long.

The chain couples TRBV25-1 to TRBJ2-3, with D unclear. The length of the CDR3 is 13 residues. V lost 4 bases and J lost 3, with 8 bases in between. CDR1 is MGHDK, CDR2 SYGVNS, per germline. The CDR3: CASSGTWTDTQYF. The DNA of the CDR3 is TGTGCCAGCAGTGGAACTTGGACAGATACGCAGTATTTT.

The chain is built from TRBV6-1 and TRBJ2-1, with D unresolved. Germline V gives CDR1 MNHNS, CDR2 SASEGT. The CDR3 is 12 amino acids. Trimming took off 3 bases at V and 8 bases at J, with 8 bases between the two ends. CDR3 sequence reads: CASSETGHEQFF. CDR3 coding DNA: TGTGCCAGCAGTGAGACTGGCCATGAGCAGTTCTTC.

The chain has TRBV15 and TRBJ1-6; 9 bases line up with TRBD1. CDR3 size: 15 residues. Trimming took 3 bases from V and 9 from J; bases not matched to a gene: 6. Germline V lookup: CDR1 LNHNV, CDR2 YYDKDF (reference sequence). CDR3 in DNA: TGTGCCACCAGCAGGGGCCGGGACAGGGTTTCACCCCTCCACTTT. It yields the protein CATSRGRDRVSPLHF.

This clone was seen only a few times. The rearrangement links TRBV6-1 to TRBJ1-1; D gene unclear. CDR3 size: 13 residues. Germline assignment: CDR1 MNHNS and CDR2 SASEGT. V dropped 6 bases and J dropped 1 base, with 9 bases sitting between them. The CDR3 sequence is CASRGGWNTEAFF. For the CDR3, the DNA is TGTGCCAGCAGGGGAGGGTGGAACACTGAAGCTTTCTTT.

This rearrangement joins TRBV7-8 to TRBJ2-5; tentative D call: TRBD2 (6 bases). The assigned J gene may be wrong: the sequence end matches TRBJ2-7 better. CDR3 length: 16 amino acids. From germline, CDR1 is SGHVS and CDR2 FQNEAQ. Written as DNA, the CDR3 is TGTGCCAGCAGCTTCCTCCGGGACTTGGGCTCCTACGAGCAGTACTTC. Its protein product is CASSFLRDLGSYEQYF.

The chain recombines TRBV6-6 with TRBJ1-5, with 10 bases fitting TRBD1. The length of the CDR3 is 12 residues. The germline gives CDR1 MNHNY, CDR2 SVGAGI (reference sequence). V was pared by 10 bases and J by 6 bases, with 3 bases of the junction left unmatched. CDR3 loop: CAMGQGTQPQHF. The CDR3 DNA reads as TGTGCCATGGGACAGGGGACTCAGCCCCAGCATTTT.

The rearrangement joins TRBV19 to TRBJ1-1; D unresolved. There are 14 residues in the CDR3. Germline V gene data show CDR1 as LNHDA and CDR2 as SQIVND (reference sequence). Trimming cost V 9 bases and J 0 bases, with 14 bases left between them. For the CDR3, the DNA is TGTGCCAGCGCCGGCGGACTGGTGAACACTGAAGCTTTCTTT. Its translation is CASAGGLVNTEAFF.

This chain joins TRBV28 and TRBJ2-2; 7 nucleotides agree with TRBD2. Trimming took 3 bases from V and 5 from J; bases not matched to a gene: 15. CDR1 is MDHEN, CDR2 SYDVKM, per germline. CDR3 size: 18 residues. DNA for the CDR3: TGTGCCAGCAGTTTCAATGGAGTAGCGGGTGGGGGGACCGGGGAGCTGTTTTTT. It specifies CASSFNGVAGGGTGELFF.

J is TRBJ2-3 and V is TRBV4-1, with D possibly matching TRBD2 (5 bases). Germline assignment: CDR1 MGHRA and CDR2 YSYEKL. V was pared by 4 bases and J by 9 bases, with 17 bases between. The length of the CDR3 is 14 residues. The CDR3 bases are TGCGCCAGCAGCCTAAAAGTGCAGGAGCGGACGCAGTATTTT. It specifies CASSLKVQERTQYF.

The chain recombines TRBV5-1 with TRBJ2-1; perhaps TRBD2 as D (6 bases). The CDR3 has 15 residues. Germline loops: CDR1 SGHRS, CDR2 YFSETQ. V lost 1 base and J lost 4, with 12 bases in between. As DNA, the CDR3 is TGCGCCAGCAGCTTGAACGGGGGAACTTACAATGAGCAGTTCTTC. This sequence encodes CASSLNGGTYNEQFF. Drawing the rest from reference TRBV5-1 and TRBJ2-1, the complete variable domain is KAGVTQTPRYLIKTRGQQVTLSCSPISGHRSVSWYQQTPGQGLQFLFEYFSETQRNKGNFPGRFSGRQFSNSRSEMNVSTLELGDSALYLCASSLNGGTYNEQFFGPGTRLTVL.

V and J are TRBV28 and TRBJ2-7, with 9 bases that match TRBD2. CDR3 length: 16 amino acids. V lost 5 bases and J lost 2; bases outside the gene matches: 10. Per the germline V gene, CDR1 is MDHEN and CDR2 is SYDVKM. CDR3 amino acids: CASSPGVAGAPYEQYF. The CDR3 nucleotides are TGTGCCAGCAGTCCCGGCGTAGCGGGAGCCCCCTACGAGCAGTACTTC. The variable domain in full, with the rest retrieved from reference TRBV28 and TRBJ2-7, is DVKVTQSSRYLVKRTGEKVFLECVQDMDHENMFWYRQDPGLGLRLIYFSYDVKMKEKGDIPEGYSVSREKKERFSLILESASTNQTSMYLCASSPGVAGAPYEQYFGPGTRLTVT.

V and J are TRBV30 and TRBJ2-3; D not resolved. V was shortened by 1 base and J by 4 bases, with 9 bases between the two germline ends. CDR1 is GTSNPN and CDR2 is SVGIG in the germline V gene (reference sequence). The CDR3 covers 13 residues. DNA for the CDR3: TGTGCCTGGAGTGGTCCCGCGGCAGATACGCAGTATTTT. Protein sequence: CAWSGPAADTQYF.

This rearrangement joins TRBV28 to TRBJ1-2, with a tentative D call TRBD1 (5 bases). Germline values: CDR1 MDHEN, CDR2 SYDVKM. The CDR3 is 15 amino acids. The V and J ends lost 6 bases and 4 bases respectively, with 18 bases between them. The CDR3 sequence is CASRRRGRVPYGYTF. Written as DNA, the CDR3 is TGTGCCAGCAGGCGTAGGGGCAGAGTGCCCTATGGCTACACCTTC.

The chain employs TRBV7-8 and TRBJ2-7, with a tentative D call TRBD2 (5 bases). CDR3 length: 17 residues. CDR1 and CDR2 from the germline V gene are SGHVS and FQNEAQ. V was pared by 1 base and J by 2 bases, with 18 bases between. The CDR3 is CASSLGERVRLPYEQYF. CDR3 in DNA: TGTGCCAGCAGCTTAGGGGAGAGGGTGAGACTCCCCTACGAGCAGTACTTC. The variable domain in full, completed from reference TRBV7-8 and TRBJ2-7, reads GAGVSQSPRYKVAKRGQDVALRCDPISGHVSLFWYQQALGQGPEFLTYFQNEAQLDKSGLPSDRFFAERPEGSVSTLKIQRTQQEDSAVYLCASSLGERVRLPYEQYFGPGTRLTVT.

The J gene is TRBJ2-7, the V gene TRBV5-1, with D uncertain. Per germline, CDR1 SGHRS and CDR2 YFSETQ. The CDR3 runs to 14 residues. V was pared by 0 bases and J by 1 base, with 8 bases between. The chain's CDR3 is CASSLAQVSYEQYF. The CDR3 nucleotides read TGCGCCAGCAGCTTGGCCCAGGTATCCTACGAGCAGTACTTC. Full variable domain (rest looked up from reference TRBV5-1 and TRBJ2-7): KAGVTQTPRYLIKTRGQQVTLSCSPISGHRSVSWYQQTPGQGLQFLFEYFSETQRNKGNFPGRFSGRQFSNSRSEMNVSTLELGDSALYLCASSLAQVSYEQYFGPGTRLTVT.